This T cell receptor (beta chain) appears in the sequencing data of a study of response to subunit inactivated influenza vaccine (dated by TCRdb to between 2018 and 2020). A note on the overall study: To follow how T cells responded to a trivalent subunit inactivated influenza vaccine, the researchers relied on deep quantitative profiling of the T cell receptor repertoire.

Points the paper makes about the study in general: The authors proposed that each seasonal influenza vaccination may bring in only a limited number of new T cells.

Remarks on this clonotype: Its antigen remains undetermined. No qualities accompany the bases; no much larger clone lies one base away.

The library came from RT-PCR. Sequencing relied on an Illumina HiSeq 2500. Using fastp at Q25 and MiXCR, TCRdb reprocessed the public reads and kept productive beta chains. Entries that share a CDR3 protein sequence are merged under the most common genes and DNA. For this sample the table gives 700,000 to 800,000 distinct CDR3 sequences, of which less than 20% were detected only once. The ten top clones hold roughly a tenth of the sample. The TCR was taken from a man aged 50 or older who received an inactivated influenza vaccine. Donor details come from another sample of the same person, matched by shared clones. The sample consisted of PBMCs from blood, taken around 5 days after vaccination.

The DNA sequence is given as TGTGCCAGCGTTTGGGGCGGGCGGGCATCCTACAATGAGCAGTTCTTC. Translated, this is CASVWGGRASYNEQFF. Recombination linked TRBV12-3 or TRBV12-4 to TRBJ2-1; the D region may be TRBD1 or TRBD2, each matching 5 bases equally. Inclusive of the bounding cysteine and phenylalanine, the CDR3 is 16 residues long. Left in the record is the CDR3 DNA by itself, 48 bases read in frame from the first base. V is pared back by 8 bases and J by 1 base, with 18 bases lying between the germline termini.